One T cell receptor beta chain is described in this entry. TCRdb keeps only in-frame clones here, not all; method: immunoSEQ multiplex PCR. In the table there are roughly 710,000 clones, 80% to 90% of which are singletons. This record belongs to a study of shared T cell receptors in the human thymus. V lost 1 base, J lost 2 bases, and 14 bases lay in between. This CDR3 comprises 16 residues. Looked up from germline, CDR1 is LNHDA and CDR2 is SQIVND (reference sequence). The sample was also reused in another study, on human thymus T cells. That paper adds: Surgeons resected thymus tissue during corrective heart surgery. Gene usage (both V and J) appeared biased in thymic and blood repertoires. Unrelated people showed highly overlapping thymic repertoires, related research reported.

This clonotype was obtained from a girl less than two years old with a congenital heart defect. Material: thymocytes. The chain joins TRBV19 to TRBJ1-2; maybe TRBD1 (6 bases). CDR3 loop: CASSIGWTEKNYGYTF. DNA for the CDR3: TGTGCCAGTAGTATAGGTTGGACAGAGAAAAACTATGGCTACACCTTC.